This TCR beta chain was sequenced during a study of blood T cell repertoires in COVID-19. Study background: T cells, B-cell-depleted T cells, or PBMCs supplied cDNA or gDNA.

Looked up from germline, CDR1 is SGDLS and CDR2 is YYNGEE. V lost 6 bases and J lost 6; bases outside the gene matches: 8. This CDR3 has 14 amino acids. Sequencing was performed with immunoSEQ multiplex PCR; in TCRdb, only in-frame clones are kept and a portion is missing. The sample lists 100,000 to 150,000 clones; about 72% were seen once. The sample holds one count of this clone. Source material: peripheral blood. The chain recombines TRBV9 with TRBJ1-4, with 7 nucleotides matching TRBD1. This TCR came from a woman aged 65 to 85 with acute or convalescent COVID-19. The CDR3 DNA reads TGTGCCAGCACCCCCGGGACAGACTATGAAAAACTGTTTTTT. Translation: CASTPGTDYEKLFF. Complete variable domain (other parts from reference TRBV9 and TRBJ1-4): DSGVTQTPKHLITATGQRVTLRCSPRSGDLSVYWYQQSLDQGLQFLIQYYNGEERAKGNILERFSAQQFPDLHSELNLSSLELGDSALYFCASTPGTDYEKLFFGSGTQLSVL.